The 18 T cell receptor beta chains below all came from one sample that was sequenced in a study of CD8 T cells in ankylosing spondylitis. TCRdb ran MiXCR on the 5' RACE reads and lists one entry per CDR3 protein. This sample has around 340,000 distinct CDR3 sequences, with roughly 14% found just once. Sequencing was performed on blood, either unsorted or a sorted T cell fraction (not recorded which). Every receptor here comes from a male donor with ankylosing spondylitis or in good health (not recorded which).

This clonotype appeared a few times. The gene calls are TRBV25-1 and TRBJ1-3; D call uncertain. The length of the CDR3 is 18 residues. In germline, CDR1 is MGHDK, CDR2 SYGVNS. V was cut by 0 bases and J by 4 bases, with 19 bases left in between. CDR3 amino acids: CASSEYRTATMAGNTIYF. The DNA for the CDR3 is TGTGCCAGCAGTGAATATCGCACCGCGACAATGGCCGGAAACACCATATATTTT.

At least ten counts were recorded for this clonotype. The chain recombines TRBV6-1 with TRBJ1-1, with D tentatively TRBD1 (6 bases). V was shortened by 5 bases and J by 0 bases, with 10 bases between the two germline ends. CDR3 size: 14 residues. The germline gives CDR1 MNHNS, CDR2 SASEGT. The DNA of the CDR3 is TGTGCCAGCAGTCGACAGGCGATGAACACTGAAGCTTTCTTT. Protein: CASSRQAMNTEAFF.

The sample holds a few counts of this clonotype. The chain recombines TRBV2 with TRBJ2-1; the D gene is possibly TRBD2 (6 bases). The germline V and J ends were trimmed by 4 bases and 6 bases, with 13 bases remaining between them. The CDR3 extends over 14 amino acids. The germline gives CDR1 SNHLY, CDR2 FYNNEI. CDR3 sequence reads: CASSGRGWSNEQFF. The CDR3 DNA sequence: TGTGCCAGCAGTGGTCGGGGGTGGTCCAATGAGCAGTTCTTC.

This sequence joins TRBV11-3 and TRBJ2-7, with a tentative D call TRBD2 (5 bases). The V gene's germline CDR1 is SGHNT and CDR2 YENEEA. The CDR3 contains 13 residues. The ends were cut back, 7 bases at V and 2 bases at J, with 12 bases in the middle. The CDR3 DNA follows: TGTGCCAGCACCACAGTGGAGGCCTACGAGCAGTACTTC. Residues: CASTTVEAYEQYF.

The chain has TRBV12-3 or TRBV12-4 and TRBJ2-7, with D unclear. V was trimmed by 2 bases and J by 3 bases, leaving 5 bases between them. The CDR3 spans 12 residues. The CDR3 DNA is TGTGCCAGCAGTTTACAGTTCTACGAGCAGTACTTC. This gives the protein CASSLQFYEQYF.

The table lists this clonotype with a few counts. CDR3 residues: CASSLGRGWTEAFF. The CDR3, as DNA: TGTGCCAGCAGCTTAGGGAGAGGATGGACTGAAGCTTTCTTT. This chain links TRBV7-2 with TRBJ1-1, with D hard to call. This CDR3 has 14 amino acids. The germline gives CDR1 SGHTA, CDR2 FQGNSA. Trimming pared 1 base from V and 5 bases from J, leaving 11 bases between.

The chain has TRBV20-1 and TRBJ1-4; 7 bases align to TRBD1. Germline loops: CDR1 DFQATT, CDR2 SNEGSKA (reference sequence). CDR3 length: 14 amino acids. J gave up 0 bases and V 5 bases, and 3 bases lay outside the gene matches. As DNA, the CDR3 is TGCAGTGCTGCTGACAGGGCAACTAATGAAAAACTGTTTTTT. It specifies CSAADRATNEKLFF.

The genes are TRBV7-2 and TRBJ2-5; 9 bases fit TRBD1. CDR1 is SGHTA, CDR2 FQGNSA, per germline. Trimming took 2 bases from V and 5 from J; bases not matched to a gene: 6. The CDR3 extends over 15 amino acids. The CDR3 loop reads CASSLRTGVRETQYF. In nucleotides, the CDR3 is TGTGCCAGCAGCTTAAGGACAGGGGTCAGGGAGACCCAGTACTTC.

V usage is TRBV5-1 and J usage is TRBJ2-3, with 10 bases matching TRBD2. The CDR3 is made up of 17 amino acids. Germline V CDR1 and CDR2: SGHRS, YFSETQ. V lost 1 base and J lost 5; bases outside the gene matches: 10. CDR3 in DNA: TGCGCCAGCAGCTTGTATGGACTAGCGGCCAGTGGAGATACGCAGTATTTT. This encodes CASSLYGLAASGDTQYF.

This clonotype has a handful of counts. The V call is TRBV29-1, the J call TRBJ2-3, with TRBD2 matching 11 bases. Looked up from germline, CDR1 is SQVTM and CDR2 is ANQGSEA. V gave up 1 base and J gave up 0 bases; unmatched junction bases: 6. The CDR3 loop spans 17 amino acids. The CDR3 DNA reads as TGCAGCGTTGAAGGTGGACTAGCGGGCTATAGCACAGATACGCAGTATTTT. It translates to CSVEGGLAGYSTDTQYF.

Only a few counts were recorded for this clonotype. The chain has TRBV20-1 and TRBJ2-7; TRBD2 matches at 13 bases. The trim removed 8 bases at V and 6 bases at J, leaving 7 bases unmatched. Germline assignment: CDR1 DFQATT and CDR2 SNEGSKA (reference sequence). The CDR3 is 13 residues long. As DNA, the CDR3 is TGCAGTCCTGGACTAGCGGGAGAGGTCGAGCAGTACTTC. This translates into CSPGLAGEVEQYF.

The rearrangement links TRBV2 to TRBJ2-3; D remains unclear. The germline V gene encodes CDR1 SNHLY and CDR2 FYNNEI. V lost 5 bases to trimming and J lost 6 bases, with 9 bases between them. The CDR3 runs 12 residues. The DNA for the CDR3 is TGTGCCAGCAGTTTTGACTCGGATACGCAGTATTTT. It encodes CASSFDSDTQYF. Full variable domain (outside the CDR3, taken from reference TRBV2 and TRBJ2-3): EPEVTQTPSHQVTQMGQEVILRCVPISNHLYFYWYRQILGQKVEFLVSFYNNEISEKSEIFDDQFSVERPDGSNFTLKIRSTKLEDSAMYFCASSFDSDTQYFGPGTRLTVL.

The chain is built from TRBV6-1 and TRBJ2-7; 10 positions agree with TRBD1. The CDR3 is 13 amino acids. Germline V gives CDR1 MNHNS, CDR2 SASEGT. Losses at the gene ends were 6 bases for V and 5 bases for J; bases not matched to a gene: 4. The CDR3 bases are TGTGCCAGCAGGGGACAGGGGCGCCACGAGCAGTACTTC. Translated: CASRGQGRHEQYF.

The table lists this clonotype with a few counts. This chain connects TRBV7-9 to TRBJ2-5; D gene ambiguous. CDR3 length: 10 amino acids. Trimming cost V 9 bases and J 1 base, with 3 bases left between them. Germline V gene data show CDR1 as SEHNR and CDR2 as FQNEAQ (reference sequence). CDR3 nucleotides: TGTGCCAGTTTCCAAGAGACCCAGTACTTC. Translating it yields CASFQETQYF.

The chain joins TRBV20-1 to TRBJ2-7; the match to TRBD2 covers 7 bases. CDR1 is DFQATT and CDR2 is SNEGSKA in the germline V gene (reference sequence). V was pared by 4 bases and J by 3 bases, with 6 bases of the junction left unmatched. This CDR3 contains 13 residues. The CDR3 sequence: CSATRWTSYEQYF. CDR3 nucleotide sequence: TGCAGTGCTACGCGTTGGACTAGCTACGAGCAGTACTTC.

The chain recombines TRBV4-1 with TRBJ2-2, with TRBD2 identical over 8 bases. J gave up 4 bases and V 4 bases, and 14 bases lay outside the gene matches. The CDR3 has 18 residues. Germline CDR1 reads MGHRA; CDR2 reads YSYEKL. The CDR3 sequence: CASSPQRSSRGGTGELFF. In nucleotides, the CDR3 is TGCGCCAGCAGCCCTCAACGGTCGAGTCGGGGGGGCACCGGGGAGCTGTTTTTT.

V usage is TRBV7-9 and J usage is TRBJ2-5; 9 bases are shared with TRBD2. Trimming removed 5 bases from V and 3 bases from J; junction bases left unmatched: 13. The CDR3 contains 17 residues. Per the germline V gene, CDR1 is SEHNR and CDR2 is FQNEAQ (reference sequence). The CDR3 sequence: CASSPGLAGPSKETQYF. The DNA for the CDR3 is TGTGCCAGCAGCCCTGGCCTAGCGGGGCCGTCAAAAGAGACCCAGTACTTC.

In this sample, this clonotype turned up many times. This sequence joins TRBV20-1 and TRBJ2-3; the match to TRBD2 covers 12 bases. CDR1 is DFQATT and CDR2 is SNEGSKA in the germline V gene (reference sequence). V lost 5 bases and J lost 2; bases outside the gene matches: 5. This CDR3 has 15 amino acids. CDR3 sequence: CSAGGLAGSTDTQYF. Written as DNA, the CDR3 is TGCAGTGCTGGGGGACTAGCGGGTTCCACAGATACGCAGTATTTT.